This record covers a single T cell receptor beta chain. It was with a sample-barcoded 5' primer and a J-beta primer mix that a second PCR of about 6 to 12 cycles was run. Each cDNA molecule was tagged by a template-switch adaptor with 12 random nucleotides. Each CDR3 protein is one row after TCRdb ran MiXCR on the 5' RACE reads. Here the sample spans fewer than 900,000 distinct CDR3 sequences, roughly 43% being singletons. The entry originates in a study of blood T cells in healthy people across ages. V was clipped by 0 bases and J by 0 bases, with 14 bases between them. CDR3 length: 17 amino acids. Germline-derived CDR1 and CDR2 are SEHNR and FQNEAQ (reference sequence).

The rearrangement joins TRBV7-9 to TRBJ2-5; D is undetermined. The receptor was derived from a woman aged 60 to 75 in good health. Sequenced material: blood. Written as DNA, the CDR3 is TGTGCCAGCAGCTTAGCGGGCACCCAATGGTACCAAGAGACCCAGTACTTC. It codes for CASSLAGTQWYQETQYF.